The clone carrying this T cell receptor (beta chain) was seen at least ten times. Its antigen is currently unknown. The data are from a study of T-cell reconstitution after alpha-beta-depleted transplantation in children. Study-wide results and caveats: It was reported that alpha-beta T cells came from several hundred expanded graft clones (about two months after transplant). Newly made T cells mostly supplied T-cell counts and diversity one year after transplant.

V lost 3 bases to trimming and J lost 11 bases, with 8 bases between them. CDR1 and CDR2 (germline): SEHNR, FQNEAQ (reference sequence). The CDR3 extends over 11 amino acids. It was with unique molecular identifiers that the TCRbeta library was prepared. Each CDR3 protein is one row after TCRdb ran MiXCR on the PCR reads. The data show under 20,000 distinct CDR3 sequences, roughly 7.6% seen once. This chain links TRBV7-9 with TRBJ1-5; D may be TRBD1 (6 bases). This sequence was found in a boy in the first two years of life who had a stem cell transplant for Wiskott-Aldrich syndrome, so the T cells may come from the graft donor. The sample in question was PBMCs, mostly from graft donor cells, obtained 60 days after TCRalphabeta/CD19-depleted stem cell transplant. CDR3 nucleotide sequence: TGTGCCAGCAGCTTCCAGGGGTCCCAGCATTTT. It codes for CASSFQGSQHF.